What follows is one TCR beta chain and its context. Amplification targeted TCR beta CDR3 regions from RNA transcripts. Researchers ran a first-round RT-PCR on the TCR CDR3 using the HTBI primer set. TCRdb reanalysed the multiplex PCR reads using MiXCR and keeps one entry per CDR3 protein. The table has 450,000 to 650,000 distinct CDR3 sequences, less than 25% seen once. This sample stems from a study of T cells in Graves' hyperthyroidism and ophthalmopathy. Sequencing was carried out using blood. This TCR derives from a young man with Graves' hyperthyroidism.

The CDR3 nucleotides are TGCAGTGCTAGAGATTTGTCCCGGGACTATAGCAATCAGCCCCAGCATTTT. This translates into CSARDLSRDYSNQPQHF. The J gene is TRBJ1-5, the V gene TRBV20-1; possible D gene TRBD1, 5 bases. V dropped 0 bases and J dropped 0 bases, with 15 bases sitting between them. This CDR3 is built from 17 residues. Germline assignment: CDR1 DFQATT and CDR2 SNEGSKA (reference sequence).